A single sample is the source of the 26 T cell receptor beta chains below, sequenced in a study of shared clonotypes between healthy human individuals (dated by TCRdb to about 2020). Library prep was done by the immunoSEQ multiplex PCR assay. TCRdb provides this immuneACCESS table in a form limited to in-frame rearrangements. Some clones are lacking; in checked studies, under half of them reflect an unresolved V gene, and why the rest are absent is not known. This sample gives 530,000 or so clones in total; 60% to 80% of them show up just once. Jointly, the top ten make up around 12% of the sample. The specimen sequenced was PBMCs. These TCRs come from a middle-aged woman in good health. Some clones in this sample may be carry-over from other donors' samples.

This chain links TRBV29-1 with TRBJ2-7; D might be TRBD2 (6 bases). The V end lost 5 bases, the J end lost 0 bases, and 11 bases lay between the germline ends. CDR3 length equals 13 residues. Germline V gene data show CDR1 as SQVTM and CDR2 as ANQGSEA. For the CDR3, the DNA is TGCAGCGTTTCCGGGGGTGGCTCCTACGAGCAGTACTTC. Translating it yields CSVSGGGSYEQYF.

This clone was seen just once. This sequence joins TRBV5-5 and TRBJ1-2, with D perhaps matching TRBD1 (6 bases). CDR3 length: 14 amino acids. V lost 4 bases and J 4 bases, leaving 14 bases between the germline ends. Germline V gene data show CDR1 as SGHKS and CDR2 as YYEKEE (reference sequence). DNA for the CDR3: TGTGCCAGCAGCACCAGTGCGGGGGCCTATGGCTACACCTTC. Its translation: CASSTSAGAYGYTF.

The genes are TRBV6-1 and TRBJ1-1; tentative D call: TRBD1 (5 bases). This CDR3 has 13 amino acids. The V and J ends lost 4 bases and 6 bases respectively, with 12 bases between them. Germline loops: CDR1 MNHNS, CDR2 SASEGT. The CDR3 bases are TGTGCCAGCAGTGCCGGCAGGGCGGCTGAAGCTTTCTTT. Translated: CASSAGRAAEAFF.

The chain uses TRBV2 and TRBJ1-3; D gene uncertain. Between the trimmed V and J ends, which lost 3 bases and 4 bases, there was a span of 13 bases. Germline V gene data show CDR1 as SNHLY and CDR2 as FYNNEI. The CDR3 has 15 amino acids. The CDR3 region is CASSDLPMPGNTIYF. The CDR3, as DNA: TGTGCCAGCAGTGATTTGCCTATGCCGGGAAACACCATATATTTT.

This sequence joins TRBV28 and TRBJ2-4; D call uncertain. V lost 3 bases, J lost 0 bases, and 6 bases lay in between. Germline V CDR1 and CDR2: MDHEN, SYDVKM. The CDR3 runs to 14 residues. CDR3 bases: TGTGCCAGCAGTTTGGCGAGAGCCAAAAACATTCAGTACTTC. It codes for CASSLARAKNIQYF.

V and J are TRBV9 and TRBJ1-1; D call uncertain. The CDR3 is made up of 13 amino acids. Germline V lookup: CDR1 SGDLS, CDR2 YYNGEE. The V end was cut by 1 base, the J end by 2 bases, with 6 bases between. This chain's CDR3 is CASSVQLNTEAFF. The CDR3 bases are TGTGCCAGCAGCGTACAGCTAAACACTGAAGCTTTCTTT.

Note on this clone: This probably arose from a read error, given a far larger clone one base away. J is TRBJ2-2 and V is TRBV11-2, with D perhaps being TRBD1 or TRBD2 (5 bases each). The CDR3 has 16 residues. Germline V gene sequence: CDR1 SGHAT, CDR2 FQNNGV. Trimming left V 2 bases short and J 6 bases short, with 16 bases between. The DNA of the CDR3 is TGTGCCAGCAGCTTAAACCCAGGCAGGGACGCCGGGGAGCTGTTTTTT. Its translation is CASSLNPGRDAGELFF. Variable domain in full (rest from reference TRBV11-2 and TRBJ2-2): EAGVAQSPRYKIIEKRQSVAFWCNPISGHATLYWYQQILGQGPKLLIQFQNNGVVDDSQLPKDRFSAERLKGVDSTLKIQPAKLEDSAVYLCASSLNPGRDAGELFFGEGSRLTVL.

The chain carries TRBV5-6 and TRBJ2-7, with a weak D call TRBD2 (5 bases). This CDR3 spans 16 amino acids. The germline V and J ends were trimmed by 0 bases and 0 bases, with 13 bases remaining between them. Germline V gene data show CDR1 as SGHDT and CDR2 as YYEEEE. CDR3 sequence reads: CASSLEGSGYSYEQYF. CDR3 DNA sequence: TGTGCCAGCAGCTTGGAAGGATCGGGGTACTCCTACGAGCAGTACTTC.

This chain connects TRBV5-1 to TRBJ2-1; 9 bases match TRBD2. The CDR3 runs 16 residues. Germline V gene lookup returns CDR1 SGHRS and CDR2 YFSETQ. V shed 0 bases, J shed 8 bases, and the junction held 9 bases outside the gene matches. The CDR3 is CASSLVELAGPDEQFF. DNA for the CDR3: TGCGCCAGCAGCTTGGTTGAGCTAGCGGGACCCGATGAGCAGTTCTTC. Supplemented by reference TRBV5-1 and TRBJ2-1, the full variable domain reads KAGVTQTPRYLIKTRGQQVTLSCSPISGHRSVSWYQQTPGQGLQFLFEYFSETQRNKGNFPGRFSGRQFSNSRSEMNVSTLELGDSALYLCASSLVELAGPDEQFFGPGTRLTVL.

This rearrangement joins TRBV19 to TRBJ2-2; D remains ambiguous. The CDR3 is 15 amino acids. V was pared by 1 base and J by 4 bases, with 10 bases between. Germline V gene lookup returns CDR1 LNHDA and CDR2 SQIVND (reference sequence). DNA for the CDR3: TGTGCCAGTAGTATAGTACGGCAGCCCACCGGGGAGCTGTTTTTT. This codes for CASSIVRQPTGELFF.

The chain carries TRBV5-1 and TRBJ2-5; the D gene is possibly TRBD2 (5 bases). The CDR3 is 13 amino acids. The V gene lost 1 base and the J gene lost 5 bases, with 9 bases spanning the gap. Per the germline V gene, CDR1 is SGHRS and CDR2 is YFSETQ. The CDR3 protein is CASSLTSTETQYF. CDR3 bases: TGCGCCAGCAGCTTGACTAGTACCGAGACCCAGTACTTC.

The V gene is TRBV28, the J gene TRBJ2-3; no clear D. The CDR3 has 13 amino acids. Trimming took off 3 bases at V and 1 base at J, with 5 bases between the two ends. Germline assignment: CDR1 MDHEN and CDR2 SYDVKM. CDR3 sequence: CASSFTGTDTQYF. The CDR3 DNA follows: TGTGCCAGCAGTTTCACCGGCACAGATACGCAGTATTTT.

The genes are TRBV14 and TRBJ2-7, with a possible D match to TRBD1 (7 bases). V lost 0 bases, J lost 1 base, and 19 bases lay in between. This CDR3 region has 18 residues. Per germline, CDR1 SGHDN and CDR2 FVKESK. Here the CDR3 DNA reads TGTGCCAGCAGCCAAGACAGGGGGGACACAACCGAATCCTACGAGCAGTACTTC. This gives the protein CASSQDRGDTTESYEQYF.

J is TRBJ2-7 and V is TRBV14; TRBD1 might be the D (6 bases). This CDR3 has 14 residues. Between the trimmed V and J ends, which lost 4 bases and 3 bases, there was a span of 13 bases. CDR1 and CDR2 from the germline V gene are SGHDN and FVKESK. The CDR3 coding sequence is TGTGCCAGCAGCCCAAGCCTCAGGGGCTACGAGCAGTACTTC. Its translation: CASSPSLRGYEQYF.

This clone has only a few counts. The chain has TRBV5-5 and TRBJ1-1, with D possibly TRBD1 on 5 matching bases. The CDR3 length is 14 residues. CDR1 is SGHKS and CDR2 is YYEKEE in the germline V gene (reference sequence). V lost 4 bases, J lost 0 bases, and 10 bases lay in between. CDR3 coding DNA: TGTGCCAGCAGCCAAGACAGTATGAACACTGAAGCTTTCTTT. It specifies CASSQDSMNTEAFF.

The CDR3 sequence is CASSPRGEKLFF. The CDR3 DNA reads as TGTGCCAGCAGCCCTCGGGGTGAAAAACTGTTTTTT. The chain joins TRBV6-6 to TRBJ1-4; D call uncertain. The CDR3 length is 12 residues. The ends were cut back, 6 bases at V and 7 bases at J, with 9 bases in the middle. The V gene's germline CDR1 is MNHNY and CDR2 SVGAGI (reference sequence).

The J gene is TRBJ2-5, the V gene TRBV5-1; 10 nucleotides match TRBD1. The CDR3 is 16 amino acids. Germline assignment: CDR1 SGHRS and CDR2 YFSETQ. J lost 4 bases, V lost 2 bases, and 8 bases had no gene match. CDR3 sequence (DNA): TGCGCCAGCAGCTTTTCCGGGACAGGGGTGGGAGAGACCCAGTACTTC. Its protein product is CASSFSGTGVGETQYF.

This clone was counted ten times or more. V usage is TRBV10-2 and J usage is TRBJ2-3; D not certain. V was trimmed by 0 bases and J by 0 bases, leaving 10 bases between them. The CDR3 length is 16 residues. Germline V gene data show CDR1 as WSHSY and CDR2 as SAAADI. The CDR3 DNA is TGCGCCAGCAGTGAGTCCGAGGACCCAAGCACAGATACGCAGTATTTT. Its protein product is CASSESEDPSTDTQYF.

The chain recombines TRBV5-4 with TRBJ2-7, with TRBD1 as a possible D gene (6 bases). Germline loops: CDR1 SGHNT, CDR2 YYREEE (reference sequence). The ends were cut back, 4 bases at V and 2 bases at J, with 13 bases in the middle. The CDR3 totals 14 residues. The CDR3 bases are TGTGCCAGCAGCCCTCCCGGACAGACCTACGAGCAGTACTTC. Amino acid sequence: CASSPPGQTYEQYF.

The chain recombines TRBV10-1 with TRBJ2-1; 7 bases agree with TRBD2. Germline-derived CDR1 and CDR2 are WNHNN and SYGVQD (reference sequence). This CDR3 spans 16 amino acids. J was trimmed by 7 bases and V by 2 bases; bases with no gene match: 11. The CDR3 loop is CASSERVWGLINEQFF. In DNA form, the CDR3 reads TGCGCCAGCAGTGAGCGGGTGTGGGGACTAATAAATGAGCAGTTCTTC.

CDR3 nucleotides: TGTGCCACCCCCTGGGGCAGGGACTACAATGAGCAGTTCTTC. Translating it yields CATPWGRDYNEQFF. V usage is TRBV2 and J usage is TRBJ2-1; maybe TRBD1 (5 bases). V was clipped by 10 bases and J by 3 bases, with 16 bases between them. The CDR3 spans 14 residues. Germline CDR1 and CDR2: SNHLY and FYNNEI.

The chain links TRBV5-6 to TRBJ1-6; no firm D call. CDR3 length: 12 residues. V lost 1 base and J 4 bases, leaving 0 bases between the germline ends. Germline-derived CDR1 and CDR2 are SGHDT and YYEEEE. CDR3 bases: TGTGCCAGCAGCTTGTATAATTCACCCCTCCACTTT. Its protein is CASSLYNSPLHF.

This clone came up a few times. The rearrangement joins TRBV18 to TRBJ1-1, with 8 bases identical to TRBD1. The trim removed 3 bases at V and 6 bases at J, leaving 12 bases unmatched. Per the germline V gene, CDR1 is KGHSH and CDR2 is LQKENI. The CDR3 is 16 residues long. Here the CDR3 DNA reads TGTGCCAGCTCACCTCATCCAGGGGGCGCGGGATCTGAAGCTTTCTTT. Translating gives CASSPHPGGAGSEAFF.

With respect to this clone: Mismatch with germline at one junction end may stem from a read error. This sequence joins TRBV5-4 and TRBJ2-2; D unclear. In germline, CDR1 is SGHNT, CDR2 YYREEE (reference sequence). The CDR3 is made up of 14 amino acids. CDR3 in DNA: TGTGCCAGCAGCTTTGAGTCGAAAACCGGGGAGCTGTTTTTT. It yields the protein CASSFESKTGELFF.

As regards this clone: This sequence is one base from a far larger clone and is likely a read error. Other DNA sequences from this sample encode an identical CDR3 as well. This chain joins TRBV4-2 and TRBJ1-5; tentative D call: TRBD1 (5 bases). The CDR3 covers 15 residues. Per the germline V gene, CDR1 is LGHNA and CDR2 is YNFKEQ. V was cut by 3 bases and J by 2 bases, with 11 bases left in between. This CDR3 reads CASSHRDSRNQPQHF. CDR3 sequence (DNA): TGTGCCAGCAGCCACCGTGACAGTCGCAATCAGCCCCAGCATTTT.

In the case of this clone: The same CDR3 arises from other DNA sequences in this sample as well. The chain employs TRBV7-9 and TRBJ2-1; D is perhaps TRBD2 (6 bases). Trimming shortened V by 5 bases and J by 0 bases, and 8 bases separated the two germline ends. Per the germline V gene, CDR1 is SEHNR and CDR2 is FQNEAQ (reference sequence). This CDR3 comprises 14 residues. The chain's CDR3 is CASSIGGSYNEQFF. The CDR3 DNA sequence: TGTGCCAGCAGCATCGGGGGCTCCTACAATGAGCAGTTCTTC. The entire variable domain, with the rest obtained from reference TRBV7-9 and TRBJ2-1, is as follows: DTGVSQNPRHKITKRGQNVTFRCDPISEHNRLYWYRQTLGQGPEFLTYFQNEAQLEKSRLLSDRFSAERPKGSFSTLEIQRTEQGDSAMYLCASSIGGSYNEQFFGPGTRLTVL.